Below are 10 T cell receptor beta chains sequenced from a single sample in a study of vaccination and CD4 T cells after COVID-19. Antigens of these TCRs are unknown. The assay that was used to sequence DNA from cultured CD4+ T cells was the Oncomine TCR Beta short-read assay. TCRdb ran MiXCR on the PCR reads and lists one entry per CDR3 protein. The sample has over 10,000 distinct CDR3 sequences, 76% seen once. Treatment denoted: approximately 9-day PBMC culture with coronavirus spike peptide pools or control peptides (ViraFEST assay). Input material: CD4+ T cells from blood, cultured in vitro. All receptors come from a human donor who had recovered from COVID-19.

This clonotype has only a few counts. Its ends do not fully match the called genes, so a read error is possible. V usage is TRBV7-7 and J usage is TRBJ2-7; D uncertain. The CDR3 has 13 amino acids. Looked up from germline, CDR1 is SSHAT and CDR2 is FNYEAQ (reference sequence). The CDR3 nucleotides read TGTGCTAGCAGCTTATTGGATGGCTACGAGCAGTACTTC. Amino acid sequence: CASSLLDGYEQYF.

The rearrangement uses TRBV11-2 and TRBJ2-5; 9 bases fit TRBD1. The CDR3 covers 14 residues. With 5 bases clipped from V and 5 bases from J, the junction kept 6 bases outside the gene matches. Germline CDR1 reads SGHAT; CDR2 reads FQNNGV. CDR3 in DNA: TGTGCCAGCAGCCCGGACAGGGGCTGGGAGACCCAGTACTTC. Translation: CASSPDRGWETQYF. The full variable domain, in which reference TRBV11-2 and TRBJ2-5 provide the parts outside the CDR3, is EAGVAQSPRYKIIEKRQSVAFWCNPISGHATLYWYQQILGQGPKLLIQFQNNGVVDDSQLPKDRFSAERLKGVDSTLKIQPAKLEDSAVYLCASSPDRGWETQYFGPGTRLLVL.

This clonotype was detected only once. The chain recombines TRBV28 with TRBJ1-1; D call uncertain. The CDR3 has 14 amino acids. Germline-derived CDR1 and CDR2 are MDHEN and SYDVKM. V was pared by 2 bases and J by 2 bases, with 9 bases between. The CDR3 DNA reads TGTGCCAGCAGTTTAGGGATACCCAACACTGAAGCTTTCTTT. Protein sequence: CASSLGIPNTEAFF.

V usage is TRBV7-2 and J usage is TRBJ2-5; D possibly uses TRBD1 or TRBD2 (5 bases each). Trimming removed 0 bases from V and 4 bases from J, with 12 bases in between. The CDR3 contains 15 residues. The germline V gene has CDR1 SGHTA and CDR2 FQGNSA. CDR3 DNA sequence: TGTGCCAGCAGCTTAGCGAGGGGTGGGGGAGAGACCCAGTACTTC. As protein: CASSLARGGGETQYF.

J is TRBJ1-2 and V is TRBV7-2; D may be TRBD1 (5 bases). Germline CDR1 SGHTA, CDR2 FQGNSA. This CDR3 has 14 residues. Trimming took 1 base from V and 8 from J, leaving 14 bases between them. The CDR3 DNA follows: TGTGCCAGCAGCTTAGGTCTGTGGGGGACCGGCTACACCTTC. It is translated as CASSLGLWGTGYTF.

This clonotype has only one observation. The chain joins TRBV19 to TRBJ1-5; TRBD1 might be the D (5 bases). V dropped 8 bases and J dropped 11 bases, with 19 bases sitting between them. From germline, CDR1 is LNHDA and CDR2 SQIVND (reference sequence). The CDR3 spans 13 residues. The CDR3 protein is CASRVEGRLTQHF. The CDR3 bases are TGTGCCAGTCGGGTGGAGGGGAGGTTAACCCAGCATTTT.

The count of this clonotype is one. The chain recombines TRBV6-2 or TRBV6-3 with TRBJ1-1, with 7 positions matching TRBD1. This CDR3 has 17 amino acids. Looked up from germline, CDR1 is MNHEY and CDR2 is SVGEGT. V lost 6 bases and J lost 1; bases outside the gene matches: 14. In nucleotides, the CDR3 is TGTGCCAGCAGACATAGACAGGGAGGGAGTAAGAACACTGAAGCTTTCTTT. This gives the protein CASRHRQGGSKNTEAFF.

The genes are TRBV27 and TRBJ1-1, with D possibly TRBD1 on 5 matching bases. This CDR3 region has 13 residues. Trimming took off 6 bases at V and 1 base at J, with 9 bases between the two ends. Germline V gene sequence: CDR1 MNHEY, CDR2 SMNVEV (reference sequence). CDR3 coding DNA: TGTGCCAGCAGGGGAGACAGGAACACTGAAGCTTTCTTT. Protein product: CASRGDRNTEAFF.

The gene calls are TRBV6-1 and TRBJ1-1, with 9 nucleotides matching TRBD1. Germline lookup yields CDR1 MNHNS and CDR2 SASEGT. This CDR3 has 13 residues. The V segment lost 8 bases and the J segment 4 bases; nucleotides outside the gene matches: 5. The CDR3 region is CASYRGPPTEAFF. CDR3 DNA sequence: TGTGCCAGCTACAGGGGGCCCCCCACTGAAGCTTTCTTT.

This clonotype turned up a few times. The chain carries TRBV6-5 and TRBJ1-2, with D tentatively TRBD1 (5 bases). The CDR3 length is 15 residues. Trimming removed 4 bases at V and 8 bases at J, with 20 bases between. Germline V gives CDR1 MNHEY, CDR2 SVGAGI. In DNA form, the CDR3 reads TGTGCCAGCAGTTCCGCGGAGGGCAGGGCCGTGGGCTACACCTTC. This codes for CASSSAEGRAVGYTF.